The 14 T cell receptor beta chains presented below share a single source sample, sequenced in a study of T cell repertoires in cytomegalovirus infection. These TCRs' antigens remain unknown. MiXCR was run by TCRdb on the reads, yielding one entry per CDR3 protein. This table has hundreds of thousands of distinct CDR3 sequences, 30% to 35% appearing once. Specimen: cultured CD8+ T cells from PBMCs, collected from culture after CMV antigen stimulation. All receptors derive from a human donor in good health (CMV status not recorded). Some clones in this sample may be carry-over from other donors' samples.

The chain employs TRBV7-9 and TRBJ1-1, with a possible D match to TRBD1 (5 bases). There are 13 residues in the CDR3. Germline V gives CDR1 SEHNR, CDR2 FQNEAQ (reference sequence). V lost 1 base and J lost 7, with 10 bases in between. The CDR3 loop is CASSLGGTGEAFF. The CDR3 coding sequence is TGTGCCAGCAGCTTAGGAGGGACGGGTGAAGCTTTCTTT.

This clonotype was detected only a few times. CDR3 bases: TGTGCCAGTTTAGAGGGACAGGGCCTAGCTAACTATGGCTACACCTTC. This encodes CASLEGQGLANYGYTF. The chain recombines TRBV12-3 or TRBV12-4 with TRBJ1-2, with 9 bases matching TRBD1. J was trimmed by 0 bases and V by 9 bases; bases with no gene match: 11. This CDR3 region has 16 residues.

V usage is TRBV27 and J usage is TRBJ2-5; 9 positions agree with TRBD1. V lost 5 bases to trimming and J lost 3 bases; unmatched junction nucleotides: 7. CDR3 length equals 15 residues. Per the germline V gene, CDR1 is MNHEY and CDR2 is SMNVEV (reference sequence). Here the CDR3 DNA reads TGTGCCAGCAGTCGACCGGGACAGGGAAAAGAGACCCAGTACTTC. Amino acids: CASSRPGQGKETQYF.

This clonotype occurred a few times. The chain uses TRBV11-2 and TRBJ2-7; no definite D call. CDR1 is SGHAT, CDR2 FQNNGV, per germline. The CDR3 is 14 residues long. Trimming removed 4 bases at V and 2 bases at J, with 12 bases between. For the CDR3, the DNA is TGTGCCAGCAGCTCCCGTAGTTATCCCTACGAGCAGTACGTC. It encodes CASSSRSYPYEQYV.

The V and J genes are TRBV7-9 and TRBJ1-4; D call uncertain. V gave up 1 base and J gave up 6 bases, with 9 bases separating them. CDR1 and CDR2 (germline): SEHNR, FQNEAQ (reference sequence). CDR3 length: 14 amino acids. The CDR3 coding sequence is TGTGCCAGCAGCTTAGTGACTGGGGATGAAAAACTGTTTTTT. Translated: CASSLVTGDEKLFF.

The chain joins TRBV27 to TRBJ2-3; unclear D gene. Deletions cut 5 bases from V and 4 bases from J, with 10 bases between. Germline CDR1 and CDR2: MNHEY and SMNVEV (reference sequence). The CDR3 is 13 amino acids. CDR3: CASSTRDSDTQYF. The CDR3 region has the DNA TGTGCCAGCAGTACCCGAGACTCAGATACGCAGTATTTT.

This chain connects TRBV6-2 or TRBV6-3 to TRBJ1-1, with TRBD1 matching 9 bases. Germline values: CDR1 MNHEY, CDR2 SVGEGT. There are 14 residues in the CDR3. V lost 6 bases to trimming and J lost 4 bases; unmatched junction nucleotides: 6. CDR3 protein: CASRTGGSSTEAFF. The DNA of the CDR3 is TGTGCCAGCAGAACAGGGGGCTCGAGCACTGAAGCTTTCTTT.

V usage is TRBV20-1 and J usage is TRBJ2-2; D is unclear. Trimming shortened V by 6 bases and J by 1 base, and 9 bases separated the two germline ends. The germline V gene encodes CDR1 DFQATT and CDR2 SNEGSKA (reference sequence). This CDR3 has 13 amino acids. The CDR3 sequence is CSAPQKNTGELFF. The CDR3 DNA reads as TGCAGTGCCCCCCAGAAGAACACCGGGGAGCTGTTTTTT.

This clonotype was counted only a few times. The chain links TRBV24-1 to TRBJ1-2, with D maybe TRBD1 (5 bases). V was cut by 3 bases and J by 0 bases, with 16 bases left in between. The CDR3 extends over 17 amino acids. Germline-derived CDR1 and CDR2 are KGHDR and SFDVKD. The CDR3 sequence is CATSDTRDPLSNYGYTF. CDR3 sequence (DNA): TGTGCCACCAGTGATACCCGGGACCCTTTATCTAACTATGGCTACACCTTC.

This clonotype occurred a few times. This chain connects TRBV7-6 to TRBJ2-2; D is uncertain. V was trimmed by 3 bases and J by 6 bases, leaving 11 bases between them. This CDR3 contains 14 residues. The germline CDR1 and CDR2 sequences are SGHVS and FNYEAQ. CDR3 coding DNA: TGTGCCAGCAGCTTGGTAACCAGGCCCGGGGAGCTGTTTTTT. This translates into CASSLVTRPGELFF.

The chain is built from TRBV19 and TRBJ1-1; weak D call: TRBD1 (5 bases). Germline assignment: CDR1 LNHDA and CDR2 SQIVND (reference sequence). The CDR3 spans 13 residues. Trimming cost V 4 bases and J 4 bases, with 10 bases left between them. The CDR3 bases are TGTGCCAGTAGTAAGGGGTCGGCCACTGAAGCTTTCTTT. Translated, it gives CASSKGSATEAFF.

In this sample, this clonotype turned up many times. The genes are TRBV7-9 and TRBJ2-3; a weak D match, TRBD2 (5 bases). CDR3 length: 17 amino acids. The V gene's germline CDR1 is SEHNR and CDR2 FQNEAQ (reference sequence). V was shortened by 1 base and J by 3 bases, with 17 bases between the two germline ends. The CDR3 spells CASSLGGGLLTTDTQYF. The CDR3 DNA follows: TGTGCCAGCAGCTTAGGAGGAGGACTTCTTACGACAGATACGCAGTATTTT.

A word on this clonotype: At one of its ends the junction is not consistent with the germline gene, which may arise from a read error. The gene calls are TRBV2 and TRBJ2-1; 9 bases align to TRBD1. Looked up from germline, CDR1 is SNHLY and CDR2 is FYNNEI. The CDR3 loop spans 15 amino acids. The CDR3 sequence is CVSIPGQGIYNEQFF. The CDR3 DNA follows: TGTGTCAGCATTCCGGGACAGGGAATCTACAATGAGCAGTTCTTC.

The chain combines TRBV27 with TRBJ2-7, with TRBD1 matching 8 bases. Germline V gives CDR1 MNHEY, CDR2 SMNVEV (reference sequence). The CDR3 runs to 17 residues. Here the CDR3 reads CANSLLTPGQGTYEQYV. CDR3 sequence (DNA): TGTGCCAACAGTTTATTGACCCCTGGACAGGGCACCTACGAGCAGTACGTC.